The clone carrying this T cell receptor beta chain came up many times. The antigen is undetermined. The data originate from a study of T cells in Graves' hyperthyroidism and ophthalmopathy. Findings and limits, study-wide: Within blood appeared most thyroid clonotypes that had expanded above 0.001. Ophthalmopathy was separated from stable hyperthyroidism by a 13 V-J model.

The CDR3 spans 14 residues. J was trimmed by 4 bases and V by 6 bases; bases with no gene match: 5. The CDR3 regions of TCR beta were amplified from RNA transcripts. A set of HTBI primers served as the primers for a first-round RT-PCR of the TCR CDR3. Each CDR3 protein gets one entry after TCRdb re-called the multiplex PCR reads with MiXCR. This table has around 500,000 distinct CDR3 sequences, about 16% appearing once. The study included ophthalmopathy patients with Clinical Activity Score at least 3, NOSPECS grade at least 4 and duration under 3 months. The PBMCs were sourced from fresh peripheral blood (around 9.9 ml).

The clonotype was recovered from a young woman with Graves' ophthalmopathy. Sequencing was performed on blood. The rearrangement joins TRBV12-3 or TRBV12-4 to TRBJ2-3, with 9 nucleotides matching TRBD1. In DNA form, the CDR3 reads TGTGCCAGCAGCGTACAGGGGGCCGCAGATACGCAGTATTTT. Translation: CASSVQGAADTQYF.